Listed below are T cell receptor beta chains from one sample, sequenced in a study of identical twins. TCRdb analysed the 5' RACE reads with MiXCR anew, one entry per CDR3 protein. In the table there are more than 1.5 million distinct CDR3 sequences, more than 30% of which are singletons. Input material: cord blood. These receptors were taken from a newborn girl in good health. Both conserved end residues are part of each CDR3. The order of the fields is CDR3 DNA, CDR3 protein, D gene, V gene, J gene, clone size. D genes are given only for firm matches. Rows may omit the clone size; those that give it use once, few, many or a size class.

cdr3_nt: TGTGCCAGCAGCGCAGGGGTCCCTTGGAGTGGCTACACCTTC; cdr3_aa: CASSAGVPWSGYTF; d_call: .; v_call: TRBV7-8; j_call: TRBJ1-2; clone_size: few
cdr3_nt: TGTGCCAGCAGTGAAACCGGGGAACAGCCCCAGCATTTT; cdr3_aa: CASSETGEQPQHF; d_call: .; v_call: TRBV6-4; j_call: TRBJ1-5; clone_size: .
cdr3_nt: TGCAGTGCTAGAGATTCCGGACTAGCGGGCCTAAGCTCCTACAATGAGCAGTTCTTC; cdr3_aa: CSARDSGLAGLSSYNEQFF; d_call: TRBD2; v_call: TRBV20-1; j_call: TRBJ2-1; clone_size: few
cdr3_nt: TGCAGTGCTAGCGGGGTGGAGGATGAGCAGTTCTTC; cdr3_aa: CSASGVEDEQFF; d_call: .; v_call: TRBV20-1; j_call: TRBJ2-1; clone_size: .
cdr3_nt: TGTGCCAGCAGTAGACTTACAGGGGGCGTTAATGAAAAACTGTTTTTT; cdr3_aa: CASSRLTGGVNEKLFF; d_call: TRBD1; v_call: TRBV27; j_call: TRBJ1-4; clone_size: few
cdr3_nt: TGTGCCAGCAGTCCAGGGGGAATGAACACCGGGGAGCTGTTTTTT; cdr3_aa: CASSPGGMNTGELFF; d_call: TRBD1; v_call: TRBV6-6; j_call: TRBJ2-2; clone_size: .
cdr3_nt: TGTGCCAGCAGAATGGCGATAACAGGGAAAACTTTCTTT; cdr3_aa: CASRMAITGKTFF; d_call: .; v_call: TRBV12-3/TRBV12-4; j_call: TRBJ1-1; clone_size: .
cdr3_nt: TGTGCCAGCAGCGGAAGGAGGTTGGCAGGGCCTAACTATGGCTACACCTTC; cdr3_aa: CASSGRRLAGPNYGYTF; d_call: .; v_call: TRBV16; j_call: TRBJ1-2; clone_size: .
cdr3_nt: TGTGCCAGCAGCCCCTCAATTGGCAGGACTAGGGGCACAGATACGCAGTATTTT; cdr3_aa: CASSPSIGRTRGTDTQYF; d_call: TRBD2; v_call: TRBV4-2; j_call: TRBJ2-3; clone_size: .
cdr3_nt: TGTGCCAGCAGCGTCATGCCGGACAGGGTAGGCTACGAGCAGTACTTC; cdr3_aa: CASSVMPDRVGYEQYF; d_call: TRBD1; v_call: TRBV9; j_call: TRBJ2-7; clone_size: .
cdr3_nt: TGCAGTGCTATCCTAGCGGGGGATTACAATGAGCAGTTCTTC; cdr3_aa: CSAILAGDYNEQFF; d_call: TRBD2; v_call: TRBV20-1; j_call: TRBJ2-1; clone_size: .
cdr3_nt: TGCGCCAGCAGCCCCTCATCCGCCCGACAGGGGATTAACTATGGCTACACCTTC; cdr3_aa: CASSPSSARQGINYGYTF; d_call: TRBD1; v_call: TRBV4-1; j_call: TRBJ1-2; clone_size: few
cdr3_nt: TGCAGCGTTGGTAGCAGGGGGGGTACGCAGTATTTT; cdr3_aa: CSVGSRGGTQYF; d_call: .; v_call: TRBV29-1; j_call: TRBJ2-3; clone_size: few
cdr3_nt: TGTGCCAGCGTGCGGGGAGCGTTCTCCTACGAGCAGTACTTC; cdr3_aa: CASVRGAFSYEQYF; d_call: .; v_call: TRBV2; j_call: TRBJ2-7; clone_size: .
cdr3_nt: TGCAGCGTTGATTGGGAGGGGTACACCGGGGAGCTGTTTTTT; cdr3_aa: CSVDWEGYTGELFF; d_call: TRBD2; v_call: TRBV29-1; j_call: TRBJ2-2; clone_size: .
cdr3_nt: TGTGCTAGCAGCCTAAGGGAATTGCTAGCGGCAGATACGCAGTATTTT; cdr3_aa: CASSLRELLAADTQYF; d_call: TRBD2; v_call: TRBV7-7; j_call: TRBJ2-3; clone_size: few
cdr3_nt: TGCGCCAGCAGCTTGGACACGGGGGACACCATATATTTT; cdr3_aa: CASSLDTGDTIYF; d_call: .; v_call: TRBV5-1; j_call: TRBJ1-3; clone_size: few
cdr3_nt: TGTGCCAGCAGCCCACGTTCCGGGACCGGGGAGCTGTTTTTT; cdr3_aa: CASSPRSGTGELFF; d_call: .; v_call: TRBV7-9; j_call: TRBJ2-2; clone_size: .
cdr3_nt: TGTGCCAGCAGTGAGGTCGGCATTGTCTCCTACGAGCAGTACTTC; cdr3_aa: CASSEVGIVSYEQYF; d_call: .; v_call: TRBV2; j_call: TRBJ2-7; clone_size: .
cdr3_nt: TGTGCCAGCAGGGGGGGGCGTAGCGAACCCTACAATGAGCAGTACTTC; cdr3_aa: CASRGGRSEPYNEQYF; d_call: .; v_call: TRBV27; j_call: TRBJ2-7; clone_size: .
cdr3_nt: TGTACCAGCAGTCACAACTATGGCTACACCTTC; cdr3_aa: CTSSHNYGYTF; d_call: .; v_call: TRBV6-2/TRBV6-3; j_call: TRBJ1-2; clone_size: .
cdr3_nt: TGCAGTGCTAGAGATGGGACTATGACCTACGAGCAGTACTTC; cdr3_aa: CSARDGTMTYEQYF; d_call: TRBD2; v_call: TRBV20-1; j_call: TRBJ2-7; clone_size: .
cdr3_nt: TGTGCCAGCAGTCCAGGACAGGGGAGATACGAGCAGTACTTC; cdr3_aa: CASSPGQGRYEQYF; d_call: TRBD1; v_call: TRBV12-3/TRBV12-4; j_call: TRBJ2-7; clone_size: many
cdr3_nt: TGCGCCAGCAGCCAAGATCGGTCAGGGGGCAATCAGCCCCAGCATTTT; cdr3_aa: CASSQDRSGGNQPQHF; d_call: .; v_call: TRBV4-1; j_call: TRBJ1-5; clone_size: few
cdr3_nt: TGTGCCAGCAGCTCCTTGGCTAGCGGGAACGAGCAGTACTTC; cdr3_aa: CASSSLASGNEQYF; d_call: TRBD2; v_call: TRBV6-2/TRBV6-3; j_call: TRBJ2-7; clone_size: .
cdr3_nt: TGTGCCAGCAGCTTAGACTACAATGAGCAGTTCTTC; cdr3_aa: CASSLDYNEQFF; d_call: .; v_call: TRBV5-1; j_call: TRBJ2-1; clone_size: many
cdr3_nt: TGTGCCAGCAGCTTTACTCCGTATCTAGCCAAAAACATTCAGTACTTC; cdr3_aa: CASSFTPYLAKNIQYF; d_call: .; v_call: TRBV7-2; j_call: TRBJ2-4; clone_size: .
cdr3_nt: TGTGCCAGCAGCCAAGAATTCCGGGAAGGCTACACCTTC; cdr3_aa: CASSQEFREGYTF; d_call: .; v_call: TRBV3-1; j_call: TRBJ1-2; clone_size: few
cdr3_nt: TGCAGTGCTAGAGGAGTTGCGGGGGGCTCGTACGAGCAGTACTTC; cdr3_aa: CSARGVAGGSYEQYF; d_call: TRBD2; v_call: TRBV20-1; j_call: TRBJ2-7; clone_size: many
cdr3_nt: TGCGCCAGCAGTGAGTCCGGGGGGACCGGCACAGATACGCAGTATTTT; cdr3_aa: CASSESGGTGTDTQYF; d_call: TRBD2; v_call: TRBV10-1; j_call: TRBJ2-3; clone_size: few